Listed below are T cell receptor beta chains from one sample, sequenced in a study of blood T cell repertoires in COVID-19. Sequenced by immunoSEQ multiplex PCR; TCRdb stores in-frame clones only, minus some. Of some 250,000 clones listed, 70% to 90% are singletons. Sequencing used peripheral blood. Receptors originate from a human donor in a cohort sampled during active COVID-19. Both conserved end residues are part of each CDR3. D genes are given only for firm matches. Where a row states a size, it is once, few, many or the class of an expanded clone; other rows omit it.

>TRBD1|.|TRBJ2-2|TRBV5-6
CASSLGDRGPFGGELFF
TGTGCCAGCAGCTTGGGAGACAGGGGCCCTTTTGGCGGGGAGCTGTTTTTT
>.|.|TRBJ1-5|TRBV6-6
CASSQHRQPQHF
TGTGCCAGCAGTCAACACAGACAGCCCCAGCATTTT
>.|.|TRBJ1-3|TRBV19
CASGLDPGNTIYF
TGTGCCAGTGGGCTCGACCCTGGAAACACCATATATTTT
>.|few|TRBJ1-2|TRBV4-1
CASSQQGTYGYTF
TGCGCCAGCAGCCAGCAGGGTACCTATGGCTACACCTTC
>.|.|TRBJ1-2|TRBV27
CASSLTVGGIANYGYTF
TGTGCCAGCAGTTTAACGGTCGGGGGGATAGCTAACTATGGCTACACCTTC
>TRBD1|.|TRBJ1-6|TRBV7-8
CASSTGTESSYNSPLHF
TGTGCCAGCAGCACGGGGACAGAGAGCTCCTATAATTCACCCCTCCACTTT
>.|.|TRBJ2-2|TRBV5-5
CASSLRSFSGVGNTGELFF
TGTGCCAGCAGCTTGAGAAGCTTTTCGGGGGTCGGGAACACCGGGGAGCTGTTTTTT
>TRBD1|.|TRBJ2-2|TRBV2
CASYRDRGAPGELFF
TGTGCCAGCTACAGGGACAGGGGCGCACCGGGGGAGCTGTTTTTT
>.|.|TRBJ2-4|TRBV6-5
CASSSRDTLAKNIQYF
TGTGCCAGCAGTTCCCGGGACACACTAGCCAAAAACATTCAGTACTTC
>TRBD1|.|TRBJ2-2|TRBV7-2
CASSYPPGQGFSGELFF
TGTGCCAGCAGCTACCCCCCGGGACAGGGTTTTTCCGGGGAGCTGTTTTTT
>TRBD2|.|TRBJ2-5|TRBV18
CASSPQREGETQYF
TGTGCCAGCTCACCACAACGGGAGGGAGAGACCCAGTACTTC
>.|.|TRBJ2-5|TRBV6-6
CASSYRGYQETQYF
TGTGCCAGCAGTTACAGGGGGTACCAAGAGACCCAGTACTTC
>TRBD1|.|TRBJ2-7|TRBV9
CASSVGETGVEQYF
TGTGCCAGCAGCGTAGGTGAGACAGGGGTCGAGCAGTACTTC
>TRBD2|.|TRBJ2-7|TRBV7-2
CASSLALAGGHEQYF
TGTGCCAGCAGCTTAGCTCTAGCGGGGGGCCACGAGCAGTACTTC
>.|.|TRBJ1-3|TRBV5-1
CASSLTQGPVSGNTIYF
TGCGCCAGCAGCTTAACACAGGGCCCTGTCTCTGGAAACACCATATATTTT
>TRBD1|.|TRBJ2-5|TRBV30
CAWSWYRGVQETQYF
TGTGCCTGGAGTTGGTACAGGGGAGTCCAAGAGACCCAGTACTTC
>.|.|TRBJ2-1|TRBV15
CATSRVSNEQFF
TGTGCCACCAGCAGAGTTAGCAATGAGCAGTTCTTC
>TRBD1|.|TRBJ1-5|TRBV15
CATSGRQGRNNNQPQHF
TGTGCCACCAGCGGCAGACAGGGACGGAATAACAATCAGCCCCAGCATTTT
>TRBD2|.|TRBJ2-1|TRBV7-8
CASRLTSGGTNEQFF
TGTGCCAGCAGGCTAACTAGCGGGGGGACCAATGAGCAGTTCTTC
>TRBD1|.|TRBJ1-2|TRBV5-1
CASSTGQAYYGYTF
TGCGCCAGCAGCACTGGACAGGCTTACTATGGCTACACCTTC
>.|.|TRBJ2-7|TRBV10-3
CATAPQTYEQYF
TGTGCCACCGCCCCGCAGACCTACGAGCAGTACTTC
>TRBD2|.|TRBJ2-7|TRBV7-9
CASSLHGGSEQYF
TGTGCCAGCAGCTTACACGGGGGGAGCGAGCAGTACTTC
>TRBD1|many|TRBJ1-2|TRBV9
CASSVSDRASLVGYTF
TGTGCCAGCAGCGTTTCGGACAGGGCCTCTTTAGTTGGCTACACCTTC
>TRBD1|few|TRBJ1-2|TRBV19
CASSGSRTGNYGYTF
TGTGCCAGTAGTGGAAGCCGGACAGGGAACTATGGCTACACCTTC
>TRBD1|few|TRBJ1-5|TRBV23-1
CASSLWEDRGSRSNQPQHF
TGCGCCAGCAGTCTCTGGGAGGACAGGGGGAGTAGAAGCAATCAGCCCCAGCATTTT
>TRBD1|.|TRBJ1-6|TRBV6-9
CASSSSGTGGPGSHF
TGTGCCAGCAGTTCCTCCGGGACAGGGGGCCCGGGTTCCCACTTT
>.|.|TRBJ1-5|TRBV28
CASSTGPAGVDQPQHF
TGTGCCAGCAGCACAGGACCCGCAGGGGTAGATCAGCCCCAGCATTTT
>TRBD1|many|TRBJ2-7|TRBV7-2
CASSFSRQGSSYEQYF
TGTGCCAGCAGCTTTTCTCGACAGGGGAGCTCCTACGAGCAGTACTTC
>.|.|TRBJ2-7|TRBV30
CAWMAGTASYEQYF
TGTGCCTGGATGGCCGGGACTGCTTCCTACGAGCAGTACTTC
>.|.|TRBJ2-6|TRBV28
CASSFAGLSGANVLTF
TGTGCCAGCAGTTTCGCAGGACTCTCTGGGGCCAACGTCCTGACTTTC
>TRBD2|once|TRBJ2-5|TRBV29-1
CSVEGSGGTQETQYF
TGCAGCGTTGAAGGGAGCGGGGGGACACAAGAGACCCAGTACTTC
>.|.|TRBJ2-1|TRBV18
CASSPNRTSYYNEQFF
TGTGCCAGCTCACCGAACAGGACAAGCTACTACAATGAGCAGTTCTTC
>TRBD1|.|TRBJ1-2|TRBV18
CASSLGTGNNGYTF
TGTGCCAGCTCACTCGGGACAGGGAATAATGGCTACACCTTC
>.|.|TRBJ1-3|TRBV3-1/TRBV3-2
CASSQSSGSNSGNTIYF
TGTGCCAGCAGCCAAAGCTCAGGCAGCAACTCTGGAAACACCATATATTTT
>.|.|TRBJ1-1|TRBV6-1
CASSESFEAFF
TGTGCCAGCAGTGAGAGTTTTGAAGCTTTCTTT
>TRBD2|.|TRBJ2-7|TRBV5-4
CASEGEAGAYEQYF
TGTGCCAGCGAAGGGGAAGCGGGGGCCTACGAGCAGTACTTC
>TRBD1|once|TRBJ2-5|TRBV30
CAWTGGAETQYF
TGTGCCTGGACAGGGGGCGCAGAGACCCAGTACTTC
>.|.|TRBJ2-2|TRBV25-1
CASTFGGELFF
TGTGCCAGCACCTTCGGCGGGGAGCTGTTTTTT
>.|.|TRBJ2-3|TRBV3-1/TRBV3-2
CASTADKLTDTQYF
TGTGCCAGCACCGCCGACAAGCTCACAGATACGCAGTATTTT
>.|.|TRBJ2-7|TRBV12-3/TRBV12-4
CASSLVRYEQYF
TGTGCCAGCAGTTTAGTCCGCTACGAGCAGTACTTC
>.|.|TRBJ2-2|TRBV7-2
CASSAARDTGELFF
TGTGCCAGCAGCGCCGCAAGAGACACCGGGGAGCTGTTTTTT
>.|.|TRBJ1-4|TRBV16
CASSPSGAEREKLFF
TGTGCCAGCAGCCCCTCAGGGGCGGAACGCGAAAAACTGTTTTTT
>TRBD2|.|TRBJ2-7|TRBV15
CATSPRAGEYEQYF
TGTGCCACCAGCCCCCGGGCGGGAGAGTACGAGCAGTACTTC
>.|few|TRBJ2-7|TRBV5-4
CASNPGGGLYEQYF
TGTGCCAGCAACCCGGGGGGCGGACTCTACGAGCAGTACTTC